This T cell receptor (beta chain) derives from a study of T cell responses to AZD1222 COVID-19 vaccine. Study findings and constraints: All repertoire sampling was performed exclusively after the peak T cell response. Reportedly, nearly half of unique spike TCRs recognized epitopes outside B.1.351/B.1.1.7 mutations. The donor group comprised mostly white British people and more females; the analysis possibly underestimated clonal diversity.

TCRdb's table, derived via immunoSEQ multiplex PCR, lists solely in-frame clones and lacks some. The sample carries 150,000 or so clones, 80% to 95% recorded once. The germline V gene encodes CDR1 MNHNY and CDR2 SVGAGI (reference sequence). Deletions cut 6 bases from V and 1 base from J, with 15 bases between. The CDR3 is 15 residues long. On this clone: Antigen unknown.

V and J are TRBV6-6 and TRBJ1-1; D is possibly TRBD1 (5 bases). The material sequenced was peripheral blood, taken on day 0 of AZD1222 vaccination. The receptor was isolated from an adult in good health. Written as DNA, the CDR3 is TGTGCCAGCAGGACAACGGGACCCTGGAACACTGAAGCTTTCTTT. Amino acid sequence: CASRTTGPWNTEAFF.